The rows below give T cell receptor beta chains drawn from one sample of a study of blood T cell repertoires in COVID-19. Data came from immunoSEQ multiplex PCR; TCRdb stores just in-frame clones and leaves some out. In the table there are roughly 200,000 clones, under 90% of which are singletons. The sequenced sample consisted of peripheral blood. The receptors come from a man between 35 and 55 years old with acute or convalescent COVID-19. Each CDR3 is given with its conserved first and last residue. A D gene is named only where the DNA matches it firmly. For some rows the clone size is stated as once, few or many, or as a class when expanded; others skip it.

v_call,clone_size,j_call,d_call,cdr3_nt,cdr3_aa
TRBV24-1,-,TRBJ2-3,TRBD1,TGTGCCACCAGTGACCTGGCACAGGGGGCGGGAGATACGCAGTATTTT,CATSDLAQGAGDTQYF
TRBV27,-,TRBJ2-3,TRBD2,TGTGCCAGCAGTTTAGGTTTAGCGGGGAGCACAGATACGCAGTATTTT,CASSLGLAGSTDTQYF
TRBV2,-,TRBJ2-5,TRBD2,TGTGCCAGCACCTTACTAGCGGGGCCCCCTAGGACCCAGTACTTC,CASTLLAGPPRTQYF
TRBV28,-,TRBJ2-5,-,TGTGCCAGCAGTTTAACGGGGTCGTACGCGGAGACCCAGTACTTC,CASSLTGSYAETQYF
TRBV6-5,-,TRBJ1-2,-,TGTGCCAGCTCAGGACAGCAGGTTTATGGCTACACCTTC,CASSGQQVYGYTF
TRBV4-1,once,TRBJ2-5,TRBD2,TGCGCCAGCAGCCACGTCCCGGGACTAGCGACTCCTCAAGAGACCCAGTACTTC,CASSHVPGLATPQETQYF
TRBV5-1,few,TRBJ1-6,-,TGCGCCAGCAGCCACCTCCCGGGGGATTCACCCCTCCACTTT,CASSHLPGDSPLHF
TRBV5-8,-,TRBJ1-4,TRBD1,TGTGCCAGCAGCTTTAGACAGGGGAGAGGTGAAAAACTGTTTTTT,CASSFRQGRGEKLFF
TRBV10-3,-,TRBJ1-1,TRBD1,TGTGCCATCACCAGGACAGGGGGGGATGAAGCTTTCTTT,CAITRTGGDEAFF
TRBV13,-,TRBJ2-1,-,TGTGCCAGCAGCCTGGGGGGGCGGGCTGAGCAGTTCTTC,CASSLGGRAEQFF
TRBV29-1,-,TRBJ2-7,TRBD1,TGCAGCGTTGAAGATCGGGACAGTTACGAGCAGTACTTC,CSVEDRDSYEQYF
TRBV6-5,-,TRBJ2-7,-,TGTGCCAGCAGTCCTGACAGAGCCTACGAGCAGTACTTC,CASSPDRAYEQYF
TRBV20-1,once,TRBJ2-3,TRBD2,TGCAGTGCTAGTCGGCTAGCGGGGGGAAGCACAGATACGCAGTATTTT,CSASRLAGGSTDTQYF
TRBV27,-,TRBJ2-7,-,TGTGCCAGCAGTTTACACAGCTCCTACGAGCAGTACTTC,CASSLHSSYEQYF
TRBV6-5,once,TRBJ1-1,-,TGTGCCAGCACCCGGAGAAGGACAGCGAACACTGAAGCTTTCTTT,CASTRRRTANTEAFF
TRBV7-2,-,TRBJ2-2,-,TGTGCCAGCAGCAGACAGGTGAACACCGGGGAGCTGTTTTTT,CASSRQVNTGELFF
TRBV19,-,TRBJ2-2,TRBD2,TGTGCCAGTAGTATTGGGCTAGCGGGGAACACCGGGGAGCTGTTTTTT,CASSIGLAGNTGELFF